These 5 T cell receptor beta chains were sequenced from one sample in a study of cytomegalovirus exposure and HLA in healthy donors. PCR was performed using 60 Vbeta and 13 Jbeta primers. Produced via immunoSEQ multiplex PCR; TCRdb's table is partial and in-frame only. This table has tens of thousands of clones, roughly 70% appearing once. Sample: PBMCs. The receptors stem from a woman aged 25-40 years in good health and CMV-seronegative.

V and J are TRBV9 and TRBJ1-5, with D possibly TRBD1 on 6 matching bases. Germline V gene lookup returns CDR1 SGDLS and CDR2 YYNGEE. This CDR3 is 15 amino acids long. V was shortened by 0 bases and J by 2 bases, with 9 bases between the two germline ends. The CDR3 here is CASSVGTERNQPQHF. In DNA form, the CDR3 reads TGTGCCAGCAGCGTAGGGACAGAGCGCAATCAGCCCCAGCATTTT.

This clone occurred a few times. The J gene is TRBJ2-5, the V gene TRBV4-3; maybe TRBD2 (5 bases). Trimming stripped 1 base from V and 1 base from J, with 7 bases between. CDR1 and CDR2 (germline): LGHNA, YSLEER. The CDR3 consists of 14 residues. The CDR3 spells CASSQGGLQETQYF. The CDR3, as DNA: TGCGCCAGCAGCCAAGGTGGACTCCAAGAGACCCAGTACTTC.

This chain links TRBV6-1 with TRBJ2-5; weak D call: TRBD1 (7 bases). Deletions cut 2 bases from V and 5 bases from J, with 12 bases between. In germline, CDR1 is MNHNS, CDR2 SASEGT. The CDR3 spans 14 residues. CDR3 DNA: TGTGCCAGCAGTGAAACCAGGGGGAGGGAGACCCAGTACTTC. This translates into CASSETRGRETQYF.

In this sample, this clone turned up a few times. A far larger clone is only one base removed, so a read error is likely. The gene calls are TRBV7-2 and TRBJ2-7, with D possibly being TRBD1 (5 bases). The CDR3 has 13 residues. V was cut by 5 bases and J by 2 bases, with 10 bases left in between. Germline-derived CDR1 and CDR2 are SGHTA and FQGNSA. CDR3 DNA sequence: TGTGCCAGCAGCGTAACAGGAGCCTACGAGCAGTACTTC. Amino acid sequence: CASSVTGAYEQYF.

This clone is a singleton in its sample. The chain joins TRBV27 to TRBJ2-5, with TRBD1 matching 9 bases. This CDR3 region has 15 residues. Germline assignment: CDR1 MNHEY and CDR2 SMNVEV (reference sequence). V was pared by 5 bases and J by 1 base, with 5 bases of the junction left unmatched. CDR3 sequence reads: CASSVGQGFQETQYF. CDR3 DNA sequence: TGTGCCAGCAGTGTGGGACAGGGTTTCCAAGAGACCCAGTACTTC.